These T cell receptor beta chains were read from a single sample in a study of neurological immune-mediated disorders. One entry per CDR3 protein results from TCRdb running MiXCR on the 5' RACE reads. This table has 87,000 or so distinct CDR3 sequences, roughly 4% appearing once. Sequencing input: PBMCs. The receptors come from a woman aged 18 to 35 with multiple sclerosis. The conserved cysteine and the conserved F or W are not part of the CDR3 here. A D gene is named only where the DNA matches it firmly. The size of a clone is reported for some rows only, either as once, few or many, or as a class for expanded clones.

v_call d_call clone_size cdr3_aa
TRBV5-4 - many ASSLAAAGGYEQY
TRBV18 - many ASSPGREALSNQPQH
TRBV10-2 TRBD2 - ASNPGSGGHTDKQY
TRBV5-1 - many ASSLGVKGSGANVLT
TRBV20-1 - many SAEGGRHISYNEQF
TRBV15 - many ATSRVRQLYQETQY
TRBV20-1 TRBD1 many SARTGVSYEQY
TRBV28 - many ASSLILGGAQPQH
TRBV7-9 TRBD2 many ASSLPGRAFEQY
TRBV20-1 - many SASAKGETQY
TRBV30 TRBD1 many AWSGMGQDTGELF
TRBV28 TRBD1 many ASTGVGNEQF
TRBV7-2 TRBD2 many ASSLGLAGAIEQF
TRBV28 TRBD1 - ASSRRDRVINEQF
TRBV11-2 - many ASSLQAGGVTGYT
TRBV20-1 TRBD1 many SARTGGLRELF
TRBV5-1 - many ASSLGGGDTYEQY
TRBV7-9 - many ASSLMETQY
TRBV7-9 TRBD1 many ASSWTRGRGTDTQY
TRBV12-3/TRBV12-4 - many ASSPTKTGQSYGYT
TRBV24-1 TRBD1 many ATSERTGVQY
TRBV20-1 - many SARVQVWAF
TRBV20-1 TRBD2 many SAKGLANPNTGELF
TRBV20-1 - - SAADRDFSGYEQY
TRBV29-1 TRBD2 many SVFLAGGEQY
TRBV29-1 TRBD2 many SVEDLPAGADNEQF
TRBV6-5 - few ASSYSRFLSTDTQY
TRBV5-1 - many ASSFPVSGANVLT
TRBV12-3/TRBV12-4 - many ASSITPGRGYGYT
TRBV7-8 TRBD1 many ASRSRDSEGYEQY
TRBV20-1 - many SASPRGSSYNEQF
TRBV20-1 - many SARDPGGYNEQF
TRBV10-3 TRBD2 many AISALAGGRDEQF
TRBV6-1 - many ASRDSYEQY
TRBV20-1 TRBD1 many SARVDRDQPQH
TRBV21-1 - many ASSKDGGETQY
TRBV5-6 - many ASRAGTTDEQY
TRBV20-1 - - SARRGNEQF
TRBV4-1 TRBD1 many ASSQSSGQGAVEQY
TRBV20-1 TRBD2 few SARGGSGSWDEQF
TRBV20-1 TRBD2 many SASNPLAGVLGAYNEQF
TRBV12-3/TRBV12-4 - many ASSPTLGGEQF
TRBV20-1 - many SADNTGRAEDTQY
TRBV2 - many ASSVDTVPDTQY
TRBV10-3 TRBD2 many AISGRLAGAEQY
TRBV9 - many ASSAGVGNTEAF
TRBV20-1 TRBD1 many SATGQGAHGYT
TRBV2 - many ASGASTYNEQF
TRBV7-8 - many ASSLFRAGELF
TRBV5-1 - many ASSFRAGTEAF
TRBV20-1 - many SIRASPTGELF
TRBV27 TRBD1 many ASSSKPPGQRGEAF
TRBV7-2 - few ASSLKAAERDTQY